Below are 7 T cell receptor beta chains sequenced from a single sample in a study of a mutant IDH1 vaccine in newly diagnosed glioma. The time point denotes: week 23, last vaccination. In the vaccine, a single dose held 300 ug of the mutant IDH1 20-mer peptide, along with topical imiquimod. Antigen specificity for these receptors is unknown. The table came from immunoSEQ multiplex PCR; TCRdb's copy has only in-frame clones and leaves some out. The table includes more than 55,000 clones, roughly 81% detected once. The sequences come from PBMCs, collected from a glioma patient whose treatment included an IDH1 peptide vaccine. Source of these receptors: a middle-aged woman with glioma. Some clones in this sample may be carry-over from other donors' samples.

This chain links TRBV6-6 with TRBJ1-1, with D maybe TRBD1 (6 bases). There are 10 residues in the CDR3. V dropped 9 bases and J dropped 8 bases, with 10 bases sitting between them. Germline values: CDR1 MNHNY, CDR2 SVGAGI (reference sequence). CDR3 in DNA: TGTGCCAGTGGACAGCTCGAAGCTTTCTTT. It codes for CASGQLEAFF.

The rearrangement links TRBV30 to TRBJ1-1; tentative D call: TRBD1 (5 bases). Per germline, CDR1 GTSNPN and CDR2 SVGIG (reference sequence). This CDR3 comprises 13 residues. V lost 0 bases and J lost 3, with 8 bases in between. In DNA form, the CDR3 reads TGTGCCTGGAGTGTTGGGGGGGACACTGAAGCTTTCTTT. It yields the protein CAWSVGGDTEAFF.

The chain recombines TRBV10-3 with TRBJ1-1; D perhaps matches TRBD1 (5 bases). This CDR3 region has 17 residues. The germline V and J ends were trimmed by 0 bases and 5 bases, with 19 bases remaining between them. Looked up from germline, CDR1 is ENHRY and CDR2 is SYGVKD. The CDR3 bases are TGTGCCATCAGTGAGTCGAGTGGGGGGACCGAGAAGACTGAAGCTTTCTTT. Translating gives CAISESSGGTEKTEAFF.

CDR3 coding DNA: TGTGCCATCAGTGAGCCGGGCACAGGGGGCGACTATGGCTACACCTTC. Translation gives CAISEPGTGGDYGYTF. The chain joins TRBV10-3 to TRBJ1-2; TRBD1 matches 9 bases. Germline V CDR1 and CDR2: ENHRY, SYGVKD. The CDR3 runs to 16 residues. V was clipped by 2 bases and J by 3 bases; unmatched bases: 7.

This clone appeared once. The V gene is TRBV4-1, the J gene TRBJ1-2; D is ambiguous. Germline V gene data show CDR1 as MGHRA and CDR2 as YSYEKL. There are 16 residues in the CDR3. V shed 0 bases and J shed 10 bases, with 21 bases lying between them. CDR3 residues: CASSQDPTFMGTDYTF. As DNA, the CDR3 is TGCGCCAGCAGCCAAGACCCCACCTTCATGGGAACTGACTACACCTTC.

This chain links TRBV25-1 with TRBJ1-3; no clear D gene. The germline V gene encodes CDR1 MGHDK and CDR2 SYGVNS. V was clipped by 5 bases and J by 5 bases, with 7 bases between them. This CDR3 has 12 amino acids. The CDR3 is CASSYGRNTIYF. CDR3 nucleotide sequence: TGTGCCAGCAGTTATGGACGAAACACCATATATTTT.

The chain joins TRBV7-6 to TRBJ1-3; possible D gene TRBD1, 6 bases. From germline, CDR1 is SGHVS and CDR2 FNYEAQ. The germline V and J ends were trimmed by 5 bases and 1 base, with 9 bases remaining between them. The CDR3 contains 14 residues. The CDR3 here is CASSLDSSGNTIYF. The CDR3 DNA reads TGTGCCAGCAGCCTGGACAGTTCTGGAAACACCATATATTTT.